Presented here are 14 T cell receptor beta chains from one specimen sequenced in a study of T-cell memory formation after mild COVID-19. Each CDR3 protein gets one entry after TCRdb re-called the 5' RACE reads with MiXCR. The data contain about 350,000 distinct CDR3 sequences, approximately 27% of them singletons. The source material was PBMCs or a T cell subset sorted from them (not recorded which). These TCRs come from an adult woman who had mild COVID-19 (a few samples of this study predate the infection). Cell type and time point are not known.

Only a few counts were recorded for this clonotype. The V call is TRBV7-2, the J call TRBJ2-6; the D is unclear. The V end lost 1 base, the J end lost 2 bases, and 6 bases lay between the germline ends. CDR1 and CDR2 (germline): SGHTA, FQGNSA. CDR3 length equals 15 residues. CDR3 sequence: CASSLGSAGANVLTF. As DNA, the CDR3 is TGTGCCAGCAGCTTAGGATCTGCTGGGGCCAACGTCCTGACTTTC.

The rearrangement uses TRBV20-1 and TRBJ1-4; D is possibly TRBD1 (5 bases). CDR1 and CDR2 (germline): DFQATT, SNEGSKA (reference sequence). This CDR3 has 19 amino acids. V lost 5 bases to trimming and J lost 10 bases, with 35 bases between them. The CDR3 loop is CSAVYSGFPAGPRRGKLFF. Here the CDR3 DNA reads TGCAGTGCTGTATACTCGGGATTCCCCGCGGGTCCCCGAAGGGGAAAACTGTTTTTT.

This clonotype came up once. The rearrangement links TRBV7-9 to TRBJ2-1; 9 positions match TRBD1. CDR1 and CDR2 from the germline V gene are SEHNR and FQNEAQ (reference sequence). With V trimmed by 3 bases and J by 6 bases, 9 bases remained unmatched. There are 16 residues in the CDR3. Written as DNA, the CDR3 is TGTGCCAGCAGCTTCCTAGACAGGGGGGTTTCCAATGAGCAGTTCTTC. Amino acid sequence: CASSFLDRGVSNEQFF.

The rearrangement joins TRBV3-1 to TRBJ2-2, with D possibly TRBD2 on 6 matching bases. The CDR3 contains 15 residues. The germline V and J ends were trimmed by 4 bases and 0 bases, with 9 bases remaining between them. Per germline, CDR1 LGHDT and CDR2 YNNKEL (reference sequence). The CDR3 DNA is TGTGCCAGCAGCCGGACTACAGCGAACACCGGGGAGCTGTTTTTT. As protein: CASSRTTANTGELFF.

This clonotype came up a few times. The chain recombines TRBV30 with TRBJ2-3; 11 bases map to TRBD1. The germline V gene has CDR1 GTSNPN and CDR2 SVGIG (reference sequence). V trimming: 3 bases; J trimming: 0 bases; junction bases outside the gene matches: 2. CDR3 length: 15 residues. The CDR3 reads CAWRDRGLSTDTQYF. DNA for the CDR3: TGTGCCTGGAGGGACAGGGGGCTAAGCACAGATACGCAGTATTTT.

This clonotype came up many times. The rearrangement uses TRBV7-9 and TRBJ2-3; a weak D match, TRBD2 (5 bases). CDR1 and CDR2 (germline): SEHNR, FQNEAQ (reference sequence). V was pared by 2 bases and J by 2 bases, with 11 bases between. CDR3 size: 15 residues. The DNA of the CDR3 is TGTGCCAGCAGCTTAAGAACGGGGTCCACAGATACGCAGTATTTT. It translates to CASSLRTGSTDTQYF.

This clonotype was detected a few times. The genes are TRBV7-2 and TRBJ2-1; TRBD1 agrees at 7 bases. Trimming took 1 base from V and 12 from J; bases not matched to a gene: 6. Germline V gene lookup returns CDR1 SGHTA and CDR2 FQGNSA. The CDR3 length is 13 residues. CDR3 in amino acids: CASSLGQGVRQFF. The CDR3 DNA is TGTGCCAGCAGCTTAGGGCAGGGGGTTAGGCAGTTCTTC.

This clonotype was observed a single time. This rearrangement joins TRBV3-1 to TRBJ1-4; possible D gene TRBD1, 5 bases. The CDR3 is 12 amino acids. V gave up 5 bases and J gave up 14 bases, with 15 bases separating them. Germline loops: CDR1 LGHDT, CDR2 YNNKEL (reference sequence). The CDR3 sequence is CASSTGGVSLFF. In DNA, the CDR3 is TGTGCCAGCAGCACTGGGGGAGTAAGTCTGTTTTTT.

The V gene is TRBV12-3 or TRBV12-4, the J gene TRBJ2-1; tentatively, D is TRBD2 (5 bases). The V end lost 8 bases, the J end lost 13 bases, and 12 bases lay between the germline ends. This CDR3 region has 10 residues. The CDR3 reads CASSNSDQFF. CDR3 coding DNA: TGTGCCAGCTCGAATAGCGACCAGTTCTTC.

This chain links TRBV20-1 with TRBJ1-1; possible D gene TRBD1, 5 bases. Trimming removed 1 base from V and 4 bases from J, with 16 bases in between. This CDR3 is 15 amino acids long. Germline V CDR1 and CDR2: DFQATT, SNEGSKA (reference sequence). CDR3 bases: TGCAGTGCTAGAGCCGGGGGGGGTAGAGTCACTGAAGCTTTCTTT. This translates into CSARAGGGRVTEAFF.

The count of this clonotype is one. The rearrangement links TRBV6-6 to TRBJ1-1; D gene unclear. The length of the CDR3 is 15 residues. Germline assignment: CDR1 MNHNY and CDR2 SVGAGI (reference sequence). Trimming removed 2 bases from V and 0 bases from J, with 10 bases in between. DNA for the CDR3: TGTGCCAGCAGTTACAACAGCGTCCTGAACACTGAAGCTTTCTTT. Its translation: CASSYNSVLNTEAFF.

This clonotype was picked up a small number of times. The chain joins TRBV3-1 to TRBJ2-7; no reliable D call. CDR1 is LGHDT and CDR2 is YNNKEL in the germline V gene (reference sequence). The V and J ends lost 0 bases and 2 bases respectively, with 17 bases between them. CDR3 size: 17 residues. As DNA, the CDR3 is TGTGCCAGCAGCCAAGAATACGCACTGGAGACCCCCTACGAGCAGTACTTC. It translates to CASSQEYALETPYEQYF.

The chain has TRBV7-2 and TRBJ1-1; 10 positions match TRBD1. The CDR3 consists of 14 residues. V shed 1 base, J shed 7 bases, and the junction held 3 bases outside the gene matches. Germline CDR1 reads SGHTA; CDR2 reads FQGNSA. The CDR3 sequence is CASSLGGTGVEAFF. The CDR3 bases are TGTGCCAGCAGCTTAGGGGGGACAGGGGTTGAAGCTTTCTTT.

This clonotype has only a few counts. The chain combines TRBV6-2 or TRBV6-3 with TRBJ2-7; TRBD1 matches 7 bases. The CDR3 totals 14 residues. Losses at the gene ends were 4 bases for V and 2 bases for J; bases not matched to a gene: 5. Looked up from germline, CDR1 is MNHEY and CDR2 is SVGEGT. The CDR3: CASSFRDRAYEQYF. CDR3 nucleotides: TGTGCCAGCAGTTTCCGGGACAGAGCCTACGAGCAGTACTTC.